This T cell receptor (beta chain) was observed in a study of T cells in localized non-small cell lung cancer. Study-level findings and limits: Heterogeneity remains possible, as sequencing covered one tumor region only. Those with higher blood T cell density had longer overall survival.

Points on this clone: Antigen specificity is unknown.

TCRdb's table, derived via immunoSEQ multiplex PCR, lists solely in-frame clones and lacks some. The repertoire holds approximately 24,000 clones, approximately 90% seen once, with over 3.5% in the top ten. Germline assignment: CDR1 LGHNT and CDR2 FRNRAP. CDR3 length: 20 amino acids. The V segment lost 0 bases and the J segment 3 bases; nucleotides outside the gene matches: 15. V gene TRBV12-5 combines with J gene TRBJ2-1; 9 bases fit TRBD2. This material consisted of peripheral blood, taken before any cancer treatment. The TCR originated in a female donor aged 60 or older with stage II squamous cell lung carcinoma. CDR3 sequence: CASGLVTKREVLPNYNEQFF. DNA for the CDR3: TGTGCTAGTGGTTTGGTAACAAAGCGGGAGGTTCTTCCAAACTACAATGAGCAGTTCTTC.